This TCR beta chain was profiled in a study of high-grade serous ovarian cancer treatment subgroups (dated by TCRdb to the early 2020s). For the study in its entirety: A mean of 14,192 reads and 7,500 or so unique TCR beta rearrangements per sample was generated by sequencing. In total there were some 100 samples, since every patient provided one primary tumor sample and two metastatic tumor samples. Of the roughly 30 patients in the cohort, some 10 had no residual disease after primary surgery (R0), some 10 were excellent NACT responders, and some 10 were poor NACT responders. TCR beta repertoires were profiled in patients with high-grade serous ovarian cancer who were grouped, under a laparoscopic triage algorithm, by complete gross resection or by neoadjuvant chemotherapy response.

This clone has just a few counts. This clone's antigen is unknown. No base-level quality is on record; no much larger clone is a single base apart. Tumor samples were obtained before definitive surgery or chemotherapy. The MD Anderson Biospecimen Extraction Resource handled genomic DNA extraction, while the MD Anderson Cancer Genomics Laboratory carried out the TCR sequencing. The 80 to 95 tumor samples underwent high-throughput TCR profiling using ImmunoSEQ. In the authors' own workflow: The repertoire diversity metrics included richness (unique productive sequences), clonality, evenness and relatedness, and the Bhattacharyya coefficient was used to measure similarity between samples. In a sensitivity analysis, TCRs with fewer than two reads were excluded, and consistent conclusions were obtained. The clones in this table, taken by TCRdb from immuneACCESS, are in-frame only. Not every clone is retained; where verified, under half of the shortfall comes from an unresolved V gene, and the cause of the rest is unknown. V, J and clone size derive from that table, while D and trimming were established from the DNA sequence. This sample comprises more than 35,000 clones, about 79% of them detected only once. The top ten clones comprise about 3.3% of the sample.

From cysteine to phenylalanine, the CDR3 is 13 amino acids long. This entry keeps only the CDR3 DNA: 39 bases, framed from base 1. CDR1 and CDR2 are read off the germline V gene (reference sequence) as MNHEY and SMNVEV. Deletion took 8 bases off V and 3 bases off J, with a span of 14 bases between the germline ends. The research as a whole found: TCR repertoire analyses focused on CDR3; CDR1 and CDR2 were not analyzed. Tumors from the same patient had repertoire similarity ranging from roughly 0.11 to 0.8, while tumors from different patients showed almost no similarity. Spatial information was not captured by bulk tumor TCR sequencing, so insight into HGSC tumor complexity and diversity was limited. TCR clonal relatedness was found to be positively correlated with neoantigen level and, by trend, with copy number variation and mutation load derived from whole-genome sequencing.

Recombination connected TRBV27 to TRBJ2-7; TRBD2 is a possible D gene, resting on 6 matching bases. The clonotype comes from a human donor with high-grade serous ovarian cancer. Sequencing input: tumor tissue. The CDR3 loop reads CASARLGIYEQYF. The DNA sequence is TGTGCCAGCGCCCGACTAGGAATCTACGAGCAGTACTTC.